Sequencing of this TCR beta chain was carried out in a study of blood T cell repertoires in COVID-19. Whole-study context: Samples taken during acute and convalescent COVID-19 were collected in the United States, Italy and Spain.

Trimming shortened V by 4 bases and J by 0 bases, and 10 bases separated the two germline ends. CDR3 size: 15 residues. In germline, CDR1 is MGHRA, CDR2 YSYEKL. In the original analysis: Amplification of reference gene primers provided the estimated nucleated cell counts. TCRdb's table, derived via immunoSEQ multiplex PCR, lists solely in-frame clones and lacks some. V, J and clone size derive from that table, while D and trimming were established from the DNA sequence. The sample contains under 150,000 clones, more than 60% of which appear only once. This receptor was identified in a man at least 80 years old with acute or convalescent COVID-19. This chain joins TRBV4-1 and TRBJ1-3; the D gene is possibly TRBD1 (6 bases). The sequencing sample was made of peripheral blood. In nucleotides, the CDR3 is TGCGCCAGCAGCCGACAGGCGAGCTCTGGAAACACCATATATTTT. Its protein product is CASSRQASSGNTIYF.